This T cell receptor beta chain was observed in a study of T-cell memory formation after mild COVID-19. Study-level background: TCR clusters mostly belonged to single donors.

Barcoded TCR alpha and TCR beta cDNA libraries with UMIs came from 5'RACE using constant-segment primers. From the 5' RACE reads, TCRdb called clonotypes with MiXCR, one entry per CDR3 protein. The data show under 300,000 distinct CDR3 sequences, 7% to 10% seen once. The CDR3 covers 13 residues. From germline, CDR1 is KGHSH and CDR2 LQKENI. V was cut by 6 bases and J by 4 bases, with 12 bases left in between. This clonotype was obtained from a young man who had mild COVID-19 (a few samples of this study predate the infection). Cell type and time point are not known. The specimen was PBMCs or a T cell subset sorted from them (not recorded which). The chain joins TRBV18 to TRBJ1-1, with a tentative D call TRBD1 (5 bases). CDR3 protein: CASSPTVTTEAFF. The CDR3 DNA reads TGTGCCAGCTCGCCGACAGTCACCACTGAAGCTTTCTTT.